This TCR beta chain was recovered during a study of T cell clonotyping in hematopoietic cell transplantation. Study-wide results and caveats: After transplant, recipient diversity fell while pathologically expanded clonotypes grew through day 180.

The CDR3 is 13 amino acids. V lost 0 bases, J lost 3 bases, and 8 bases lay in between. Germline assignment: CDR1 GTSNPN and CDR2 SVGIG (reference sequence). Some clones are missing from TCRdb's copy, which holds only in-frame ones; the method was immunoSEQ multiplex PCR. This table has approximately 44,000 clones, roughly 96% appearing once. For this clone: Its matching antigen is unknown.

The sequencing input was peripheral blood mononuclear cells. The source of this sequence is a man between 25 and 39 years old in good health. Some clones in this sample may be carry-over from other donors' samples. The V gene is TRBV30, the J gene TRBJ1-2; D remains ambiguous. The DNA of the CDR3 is TGTGCCTGGAGTGTACTGGGATACTATGGCTACACCTTC. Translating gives CAWSVLGYYGYTF.